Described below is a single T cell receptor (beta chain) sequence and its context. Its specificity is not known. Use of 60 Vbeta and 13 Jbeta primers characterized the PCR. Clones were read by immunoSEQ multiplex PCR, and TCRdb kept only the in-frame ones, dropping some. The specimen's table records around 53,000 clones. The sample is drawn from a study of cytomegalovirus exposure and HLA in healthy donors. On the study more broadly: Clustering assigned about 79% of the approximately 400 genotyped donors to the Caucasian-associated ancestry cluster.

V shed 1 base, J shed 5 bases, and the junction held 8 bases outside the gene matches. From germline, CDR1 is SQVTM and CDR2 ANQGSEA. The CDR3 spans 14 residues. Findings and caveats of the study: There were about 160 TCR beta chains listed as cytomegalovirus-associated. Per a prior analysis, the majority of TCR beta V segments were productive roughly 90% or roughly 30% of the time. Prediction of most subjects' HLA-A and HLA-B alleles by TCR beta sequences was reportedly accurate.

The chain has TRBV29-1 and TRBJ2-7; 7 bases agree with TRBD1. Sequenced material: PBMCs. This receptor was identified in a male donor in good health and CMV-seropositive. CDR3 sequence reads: CSVEGTGTPHEQYF. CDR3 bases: TGCAGCGTTGAAGGGACAGGAACCCCCCACGAGCAGTACTTC.